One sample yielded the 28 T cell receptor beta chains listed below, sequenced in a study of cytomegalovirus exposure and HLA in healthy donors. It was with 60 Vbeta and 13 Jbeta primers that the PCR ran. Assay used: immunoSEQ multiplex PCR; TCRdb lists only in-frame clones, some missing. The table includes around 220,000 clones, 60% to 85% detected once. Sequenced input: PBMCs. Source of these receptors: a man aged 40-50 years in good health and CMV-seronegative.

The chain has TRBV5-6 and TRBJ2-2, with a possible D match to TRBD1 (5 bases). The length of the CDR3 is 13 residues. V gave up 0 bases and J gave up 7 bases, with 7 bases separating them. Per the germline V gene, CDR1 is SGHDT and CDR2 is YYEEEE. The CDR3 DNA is TGTGCCAGCAGCTTGGACAGGAACGGGGAGCTGTTTTTT. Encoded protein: CASSLDRNGELFF.

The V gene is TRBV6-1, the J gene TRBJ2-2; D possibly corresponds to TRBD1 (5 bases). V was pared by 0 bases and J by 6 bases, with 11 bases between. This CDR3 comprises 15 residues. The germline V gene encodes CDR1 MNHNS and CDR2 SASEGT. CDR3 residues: CASSEATVPPGELFF. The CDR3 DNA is TGTGCCAGCAGTGAAGCGACAGTCCCCCCCGGGGAGCTGTTTTTT.

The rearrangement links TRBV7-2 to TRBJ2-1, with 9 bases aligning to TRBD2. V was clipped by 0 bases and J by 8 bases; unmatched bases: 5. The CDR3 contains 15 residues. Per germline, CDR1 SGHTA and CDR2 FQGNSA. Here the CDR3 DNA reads TGTGCCAGCAGCTTAGCAGCGGGGGGCATCGATGAGCAGTTCTTC. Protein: CASSLAAGGIDEQFF. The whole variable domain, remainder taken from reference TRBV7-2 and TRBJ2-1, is GAGVSQSPSNKVTEKGKDVELRCDPISGHTALYWYRQSLGQGLEFLIYFQGNSAPDKSGLPSDRFSAERTGGSVSTLTIQRTQQEDSAVYLCASSLAAGGIDEQFFGPGTRLTVL.

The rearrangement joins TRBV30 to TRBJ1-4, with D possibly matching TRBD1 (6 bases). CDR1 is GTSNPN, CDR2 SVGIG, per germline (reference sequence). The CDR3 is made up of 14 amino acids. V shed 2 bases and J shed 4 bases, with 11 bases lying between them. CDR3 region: CAWSIGQLNEKLFF. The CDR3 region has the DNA TGTGCCTGGAGTATTGGACAGCTTAATGAAAAACTGTTTTTT.

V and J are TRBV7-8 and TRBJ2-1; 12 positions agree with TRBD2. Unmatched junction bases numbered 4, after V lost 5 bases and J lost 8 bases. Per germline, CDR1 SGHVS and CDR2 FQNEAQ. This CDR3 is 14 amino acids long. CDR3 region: CASSQTSGGYEQFF. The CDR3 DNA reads TGTGCCAGCAGCCAGACTAGCGGGGGATATGAGCAGTTCTTC.

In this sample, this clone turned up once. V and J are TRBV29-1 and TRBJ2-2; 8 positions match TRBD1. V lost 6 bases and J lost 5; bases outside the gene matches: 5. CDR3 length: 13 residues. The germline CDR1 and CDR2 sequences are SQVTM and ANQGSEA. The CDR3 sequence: CSVWTGRTGELFF. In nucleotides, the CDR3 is TGCAGCGTCTGGACAGGGAGGACCGGGGAGCTGTTTTTT.

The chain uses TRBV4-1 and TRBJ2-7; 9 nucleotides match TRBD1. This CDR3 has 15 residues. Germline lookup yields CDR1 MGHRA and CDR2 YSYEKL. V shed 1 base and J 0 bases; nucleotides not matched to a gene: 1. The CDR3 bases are TGCGCCAGCAGCCAAGGGGACAGGGCCTCCTACGAGCAGTACTTC. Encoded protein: CASSQGDRASYEQYF.

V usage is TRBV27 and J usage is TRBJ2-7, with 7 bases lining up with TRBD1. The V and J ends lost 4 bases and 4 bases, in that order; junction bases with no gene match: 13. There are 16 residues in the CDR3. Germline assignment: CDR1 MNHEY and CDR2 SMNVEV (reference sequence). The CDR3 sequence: CASSSFFRDSPYEQYF. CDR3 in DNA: TGTGCCAGCAGTTCCTTTTTCCGGGACAGCCCTTACGAGCAGTACTTC.

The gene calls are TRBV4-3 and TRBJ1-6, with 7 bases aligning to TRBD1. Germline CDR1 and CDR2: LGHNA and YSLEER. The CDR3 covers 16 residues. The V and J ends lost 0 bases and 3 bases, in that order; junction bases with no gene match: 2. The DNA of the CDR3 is TGCGCCAGCAGCCAAGAGGCAGGGGGCTATAATTCACCCCTCCACTTT. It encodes CASSQEAGGYNSPLHF.

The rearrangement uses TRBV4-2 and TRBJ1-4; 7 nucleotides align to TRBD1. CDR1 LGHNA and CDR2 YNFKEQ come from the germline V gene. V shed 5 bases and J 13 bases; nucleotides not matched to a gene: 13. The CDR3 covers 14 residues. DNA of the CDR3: TGTGCCAGCAGCGATACTACAGGGGCCACCACACTGTTTTTT. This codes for CASSDTTGATTLFF.

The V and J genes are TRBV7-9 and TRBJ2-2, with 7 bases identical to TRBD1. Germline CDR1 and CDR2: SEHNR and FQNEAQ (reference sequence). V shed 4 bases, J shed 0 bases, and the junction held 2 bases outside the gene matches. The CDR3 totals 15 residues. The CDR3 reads CASSWDSSNTGELFF. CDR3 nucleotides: TGTGCCAGCAGCTGGGACAGCTCGAACACCGGGGAGCTGTTTTTT. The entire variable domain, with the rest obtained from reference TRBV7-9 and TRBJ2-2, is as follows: DTGVSQNPRHKITKRGQNVTFRCDPISEHNRLYWYRQTLGQGPEFLTYFQNEAQLEKSRLLSDRFSAERPKGSFSTLEIQRTEQGDSAMYLCASSWDSSNTGELFFGEGSRLTVL.

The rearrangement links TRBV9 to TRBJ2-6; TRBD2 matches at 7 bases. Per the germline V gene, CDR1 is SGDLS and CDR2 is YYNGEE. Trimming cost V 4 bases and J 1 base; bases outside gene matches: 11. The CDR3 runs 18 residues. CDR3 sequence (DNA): TGTGCCAGCAGCCCCTCGACTAGCACGGGGTCTGGGGCCAACGTCCTGACTTTC. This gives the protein CASSPSTSTGSGANVLTF.

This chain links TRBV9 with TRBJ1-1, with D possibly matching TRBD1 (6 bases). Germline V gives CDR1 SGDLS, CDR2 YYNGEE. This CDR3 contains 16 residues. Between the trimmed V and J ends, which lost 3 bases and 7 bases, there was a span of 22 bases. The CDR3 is CASSASHRASQGEAFF. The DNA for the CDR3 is TGTGCCAGCAGCGCAAGTCACAGGGCGAGCCAGGGTGAAGCTTTCTTT.

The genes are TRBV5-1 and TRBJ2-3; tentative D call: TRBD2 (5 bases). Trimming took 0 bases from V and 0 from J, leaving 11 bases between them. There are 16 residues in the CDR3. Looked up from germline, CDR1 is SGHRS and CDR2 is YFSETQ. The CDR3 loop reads CASSLGTGSSTDTQYF. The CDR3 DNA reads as TGCGCCAGCAGCTTGGGGACTGGGTCTAGCACAGATACGCAGTATTTT. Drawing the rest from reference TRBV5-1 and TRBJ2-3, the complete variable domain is KAGVTQTPRYLIKTRGQQVTLSCSPISGHRSVSWYQQTPGQGLQFLFEYFSETQRNKGNFPGRFSGRQFSNSRSEMNVSTLELGDSALYLCASSLGTGSSTDTQYFGPGTRLTVL.

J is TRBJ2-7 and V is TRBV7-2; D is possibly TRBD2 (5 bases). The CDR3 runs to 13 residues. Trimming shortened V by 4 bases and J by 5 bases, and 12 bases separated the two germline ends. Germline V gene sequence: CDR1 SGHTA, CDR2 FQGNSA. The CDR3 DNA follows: TGTGCCAGCAGCTCCCAAGACGGGAACGAGCAGTACTTC. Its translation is CASSSQDGNEQYF.

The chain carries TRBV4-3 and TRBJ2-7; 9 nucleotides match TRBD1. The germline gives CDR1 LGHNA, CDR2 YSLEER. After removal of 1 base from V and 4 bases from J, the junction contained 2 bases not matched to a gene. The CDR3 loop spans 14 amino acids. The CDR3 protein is CASSQGTGVYEQYF. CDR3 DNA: TGCGCCAGCAGCCAAGGGACAGGGGTGTACGAGCAGTACTTC.

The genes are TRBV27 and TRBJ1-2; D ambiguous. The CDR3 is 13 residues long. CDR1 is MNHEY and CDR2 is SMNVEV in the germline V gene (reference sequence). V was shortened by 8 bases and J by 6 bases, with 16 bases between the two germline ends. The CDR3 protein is CASAYAWSDGYTF. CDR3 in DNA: TGTGCCAGCGCATACGCATGGTCAGATGGCTACACCTTC.

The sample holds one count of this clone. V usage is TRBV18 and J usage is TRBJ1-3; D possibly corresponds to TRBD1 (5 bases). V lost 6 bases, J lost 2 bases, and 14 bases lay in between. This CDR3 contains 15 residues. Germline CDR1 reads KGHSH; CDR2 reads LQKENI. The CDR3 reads CASSPQGGAGNTIYF. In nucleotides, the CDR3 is TGTGCCAGCTCGCCCCAGGGAGGAGCTGGAAACACCATATATTTT.

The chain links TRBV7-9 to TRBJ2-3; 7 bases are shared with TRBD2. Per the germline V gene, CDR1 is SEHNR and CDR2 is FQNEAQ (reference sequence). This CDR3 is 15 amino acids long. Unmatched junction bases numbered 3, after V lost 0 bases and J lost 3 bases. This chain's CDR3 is CASSLAGRGTDTQYF. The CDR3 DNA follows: TGTGCCAGCAGCTTAGCGGGGAGGGGAACAGATACGCAGTATTTT.

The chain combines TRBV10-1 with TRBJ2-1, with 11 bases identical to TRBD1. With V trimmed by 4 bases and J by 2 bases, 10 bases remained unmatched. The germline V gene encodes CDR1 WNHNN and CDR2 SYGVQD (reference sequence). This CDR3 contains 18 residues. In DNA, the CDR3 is TGCGCCAGCAGTGTGAACGGGCTGGGACAGGGGGCCTACAATGAGCAGTTCTTC. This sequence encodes CASSVNGLGQGAYNEQFF.

CDR3 sequence: CASSLELGQGGGEQFF. The CDR3 bases are TGTGCCAGCAGCTTAGAACTGGGGCAGGGAGGAGGTGAGCAGTTCTTC. The chain is built from TRBV7-2 and TRBJ2-1; tentatively, D is TRBD2 (6 bases). V lost 1 base, J lost 9 bases, and 19 bases lay in between. Germline V gives CDR1 SGHTA, CDR2 FQGNSA. The CDR3 sequence is 16 residues long.

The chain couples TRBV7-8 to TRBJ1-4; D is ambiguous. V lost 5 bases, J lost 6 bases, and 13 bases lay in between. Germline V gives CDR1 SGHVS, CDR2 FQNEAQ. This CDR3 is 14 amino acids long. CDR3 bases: TGTGCCAGCAGCCCCGGCGGGGTCGATGAAAAACTGTTTTTT. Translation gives CASSPGGVDEKLFF.

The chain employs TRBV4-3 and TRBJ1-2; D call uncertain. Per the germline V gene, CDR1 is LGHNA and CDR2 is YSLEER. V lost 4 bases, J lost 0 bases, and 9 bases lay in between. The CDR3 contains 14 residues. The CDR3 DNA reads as TGCGCCAGCAGCCGCGGCCGGGCTAACTATGGCTACACCTTC. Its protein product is CASSRGRANYGYTF.

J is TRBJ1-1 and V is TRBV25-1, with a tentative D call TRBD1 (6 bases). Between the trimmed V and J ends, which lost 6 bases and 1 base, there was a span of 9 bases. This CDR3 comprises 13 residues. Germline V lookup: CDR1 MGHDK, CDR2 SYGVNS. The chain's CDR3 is CASSRTENTEAFF. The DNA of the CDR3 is TGTGCCAGCAGCAGGACAGAGAACACTGAAGCTTTCTTT.

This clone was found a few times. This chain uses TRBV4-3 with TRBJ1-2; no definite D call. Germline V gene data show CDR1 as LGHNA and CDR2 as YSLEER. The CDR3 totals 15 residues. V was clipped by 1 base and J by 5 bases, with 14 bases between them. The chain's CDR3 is CASSQVRNARYGYTF. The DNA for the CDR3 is TGCGCCAGCAGCCAAGTTCGTAATGCACGGTATGGCTACACCTTC.

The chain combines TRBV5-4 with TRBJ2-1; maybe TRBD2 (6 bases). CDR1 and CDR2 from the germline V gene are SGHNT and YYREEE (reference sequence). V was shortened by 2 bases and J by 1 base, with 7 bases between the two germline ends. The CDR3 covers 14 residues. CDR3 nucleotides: TGTGCCAGCAGCTTCCGGGAGTCCTACAATGAGCAGTTCTTC. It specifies CASSFRESYNEQFF.

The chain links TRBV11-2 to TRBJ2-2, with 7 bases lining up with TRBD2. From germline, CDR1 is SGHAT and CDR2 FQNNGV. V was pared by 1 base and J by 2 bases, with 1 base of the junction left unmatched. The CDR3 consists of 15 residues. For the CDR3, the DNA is TGTGCCAGCAGCTTAGCGGGGGGAAACACCGGGGAGCTGTTTTTT. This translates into CASSLAGGNTGELFF.

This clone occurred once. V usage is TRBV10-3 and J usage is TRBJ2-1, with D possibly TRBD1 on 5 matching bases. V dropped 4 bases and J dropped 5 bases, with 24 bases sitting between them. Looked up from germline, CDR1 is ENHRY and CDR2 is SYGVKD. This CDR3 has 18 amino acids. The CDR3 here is CAISVWQGNRLGNNEQFF. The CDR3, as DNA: TGTGCCATCAGTGTATGGCAGGGTAATCGCCTGGGGAACAATGAGCAGTTCTTC.